This is a list of T cell receptor beta chains from one sample in a study of T cell repertoires in cytomegalovirus infection. TCRdb reprocessed the reads via MiXCR and lists one record per CDR3 protein. The table shows about 920,000 distinct CDR3 sequences, with approximately 31% occurring only once. These receptors lack a known antigen. The source was cultured CD8+ T cells from PBMCs, collected from culture after CMV antigen stimulation. These receptors were obtained from a human donor in good health (CMV status not recorded). Some clones in this sample may be carry-over from other donors' samples. Each CDR3 is given with its conserved first and last residue. The order of the fields is D gene, clone size, J gene, V gene, CDR3 DNA, CDR3 protein. The D gene is left open where the match is weak. Not all rows give a size; the values are once, few, many and, for expanded clones, a class.

D gene: NA; clone size: few; J gene: TRBJ1-2; V gene: TRBV11-2; CDR3 DNA: TGTGCCAGCAGCTTAAGTTTTGGCTACACCTTC; CDR3 protein: CASSLSFGYTF
D gene: NA; clone size: many; J gene: TRBJ2-1; V gene: TRBV12-3/TRBV12-4; CDR3 DNA: TGTGCCAGCAGCCCCGGACTAGAGCAGTTCTTC; CDR3 protein: CASSPGLEQFF
D gene: NA; clone size: few; J gene: TRBJ2-2; V gene: TRBV6-2/TRBV6-3; CDR3 DNA: TGTGCCAGCAGTTTGATCCGGGATACCGACACCGGGGAGCTGTTTTTT; CDR3 protein: CASSLIRDTDTGELFF
D gene: NA; clone size: few; J gene: TRBJ2-7; V gene: TRBV2; CDR3 DNA: TGTGCCACCCTAAGAAAGGAAGGCTACGAGCAGTACTTC; CDR3 protein: CATLRKEGYEQYF
D gene: NA; clone size: many; J gene: TRBJ2-1; V gene: TRBV7-9; CDR3 DNA: TGTGCCAGCAGAGGGGGTTCAGGGTACAATGAGCAGTTCTTC; CDR3 protein: CASRGGSGYNEQFF
D gene: NA; clone size: few; J gene: TRBJ1-1; V gene: TRBV5-1; CDR3 DNA: TGCGCCAGCAGCCCGGACCGGGACATGAACACTGAAGCTTTCTTT; CDR3 protein: CASSPDRDMNTEAFF
D gene: NA; clone size: few; J gene: TRBJ2-1; V gene: TRBV5-1; CDR3 DNA: TGCGCCAGCAGCTTGGAGGTGGTTAGTGTAGATGAGCAGTTCTTC; CDR3 protein: CASSLEVVSVDEQFF
D gene: NA; clone size: NA; J gene: TRBJ1-4; V gene: TRBV6-2/TRBV6-3; CDR3 DNA: TGTGCCAGCAGCTCCTCAGGGGATTGGAGGGAAAAACTGTTTTTT; CDR3 protein: CASSSSGDWREKLFF
D gene: NA; clone size: NA; J gene: TRBJ1-2; V gene: TRBV19; CDR3 DNA: TGTGCCAGTAGCCTCTTAATTGGACGGGACTATGGCTACACCTTC; CDR3 protein: CASSLLIGRDYGYTF
D gene: NA; clone size: few; J gene: TRBJ1-3; V gene: TRBV9; CDR3 DNA: TGTGCCAGCGGGGGCGGAAACACCATATATTTT; CDR3 protein: CASGGGNTIYF
D gene: NA; clone size: many; J gene: TRBJ2-3; V gene: TRBV7-6; CDR3 DNA: TGTGCCAGCAGCCCAGCGGCCAGCAAAAACACAGATACGCAGTATTTT; CDR3 protein: CASSPAASKNTDTQYF
D gene: NA; clone size: few; J gene: TRBJ2-1; V gene: TRBV19; CDR3 DNA: TGTGCCAGTACCACCCTCTCCGGGTCCGAAAATGAGCAGTTCTTC; CDR3 protein: CASTTLSGSENEQFF
D gene: NA; clone size: few; J gene: TRBJ2-4; V gene: TRBV4-1; CDR3 DNA: TGCGCCAGCAGCCAAGGCCTAATTCAGTACTTC; CDR3 protein: CASSQGLIQYF
D gene: NA; clone size: few; J gene: TRBJ1-4; V gene: TRBV7-9; CDR3 DNA: TGTGCCAGCAGCTCTCGCCCGGGTGGGAGACTGTTTTTT; CDR3 protein: CASSSRPGGRLFF
D gene: TRBD1; clone size: many; J gene: TRBJ2-3; V gene: TRBV7-2; CDR3 DNA: TGTGCCAGCAGCTTAGAGACAGGGGGCATTGCAGATACGCAGTATTTT; CDR3 protein: CASSLETGGIADTQYF
D gene: NA; clone size: NA; J gene: TRBJ2-5; V gene: TRBV20-1; CDR3 DNA: TGCAGTGCTAGATTTGGGCAGGTCCAAGAGACCCAGTACTTC; CDR3 protein: CSARFGQVQETQYF
D gene: TRBD1; clone size: NA; J gene: TRBJ2-2; V gene: TRBV7-2; CDR3 DNA: TGTGCCAGCAGCATGACAGGGGCAAACGGGGAGCTGTTTTTT; CDR3 protein: CASSMTGANGELFF
D gene: NA; clone size: NA; J gene: TRBJ2-3; V gene: TRBV12-5; CDR3 DNA: TGTGCTAGTGGTTTCGGGGGGCCATACTCCACAGATACGCAGTATTTT; CDR3 protein: CASGFGGPYSTDTQYF